These 4 T cell receptor beta chains originate from one sample sequenced in a study of beta chain features in type 1 diabetes. Study conclusions and caveats: People with Type 1 diabetes carried modestly yet significantly shorter TCRB CDR3s in all four CD4+ subsets.

For these TCRs, the target antigens are not known. Every bit of the isolated RNA underwent reverse transcription, so sequencing read expressed TCRB transcripts. Here immunoSEQ multiplex PCR was the method, and the copy in TCRdb shows in-frame clones only, minus some. The sample carries around 250,000 clones, 20% to 25% recorded once. The sample comprised naive CD4+ T cells from blood. The receptors stem from a woman in her twenties or thirties with type 1 diabetes.

V is TRBV15 and J is TRBJ2-4, with D perhaps matching TRBD1 (5 bases). This CDR3 region has 14 residues. Deletions cut 1 base from V and 5 bases from J, with 9 bases between. Germline V gene sequence: CDR1 LNHNV, CDR2 YYDKDF (reference sequence). CDR3 amino acids: CATSRARVENIQYF. In nucleotides, the CDR3 is TGTGCCACCAGCAGAGCCAGGGTAGAAAACATTCAGTACTTC.

This clone occurred a few times. The chain uses TRBV7-9 and TRBJ2-1, with a weak D call TRBD1 (5 bases). This CDR3 region has 15 residues. Germline V gives CDR1 SEHNR, CDR2 FQNEAQ (reference sequence). The V end was cut by 6 bases, the J end by 3 bases, with 15 bases between. This chain's CDR3 is CASSADSPVYNEQFF. Here the CDR3 DNA reads TGTGCCAGCAGTGCTGACAGCCCAGTCTACAATGAGCAGTTCTTC.

This clone was recorded a few times. In nucleotides, the CDR3 is TGTGCCTGGAGTTCGGGACTGGGGGACGAGCAGTACTTC. Translation gives CAWSSGLGDEQYF. The chain joins TRBV30 to TRBJ2-7; tentatively, D is TRBD2 (6 bases). V lost 2 bases, J lost 5 bases, and 13 bases lay in between. The CDR3 contains 13 residues. Germline values: CDR1 GTSNPN, CDR2 SVGIG (reference sequence).

The genes are TRBV6-1 and TRBJ1-2, with 12 positions matching TRBD1. V gave up 10 bases and J gave up 7 bases; unmatched junction bases: 10. Germline V lookup: CDR1 MNHNS, CDR2 SASEGT. The CDR3 is made up of 14 amino acids. In DNA form, the CDR3 reads TGTGCCACCCGACCGGGACAGGGGGCTTTTGGCTACACCTTC. Translated: CATRPGQGAFGYTF.